This TCR beta chain comes out of a study of response to subunit inactivated influenza vaccine. TCRdb recomputed calls from the RT-PCR reads with MiXCR, one row per CDR3 protein. The table shows about 500,000 distinct CDR3 sequences, with over 10% occurring only once. This clonotype occurred a few times. The input for sequencing was PBMCs from blood, taken 35 to 45 days after vaccination. The clonotype originates from a man over 45 who received an inactivated influenza vaccine.

The CDR3 spells CASSLFLGALGNTEAFF. The CDR3 nucleotides are TGTGCCAGCAGCTTATTCCTTGGGGCTTTGGGAAACACTGAAGCTTTCTTT. The chain employs TRBV11-2 and TRBJ1-1, with a weak D call TRBD1 (5 bases). This CDR3 comprises 17 residues. Germline-derived CDR1 and CDR2 are SGHAT and FQNNGV. V was pared by 2 bases and J by 2 bases, with 18 bases between.